The 4 T cell receptor beta chains given below trace back to one sample, sequenced in a study of CD8 T cells in ankylosing spondylitis. Study-level points and caveats: Apparently characteristic of ankylosing spondylitis blood was a TCR beta motif (about 8 highly homologous variants).

Their recognized antigens are unknown. TCRdb re-analysed the 5' RACE reads in MiXCR, keeping a single row per CDR3 protein. The sample has about 440,000 distinct CDR3 sequences; under 20% are singletons. Sequenced input: blood, either unsorted or a sorted T cell fraction (not recorded which). The origin of the receptors is a male donor with ankylosing spondylitis.

This chain joins TRBV20-1 and TRBJ2-3; 7 bases align to TRBD1. V shed 5 bases and J 4 bases; nucleotides not matched to a gene: 18. CDR1 and CDR2 (germline): DFQATT, SNEGSKA (reference sequence). The CDR3 runs 17 residues. CDR3 in DNA: TGCAGTGCTGAGAAAGGGGGCGCAGTGCAAGGAGCAGATACGCAGTATTTT. Translating it yields CSAEKGGAVQGADTQYF.

The J gene is TRBJ2-1, the V gene TRBV7-8, with a possible D match to TRBD2 (5 bases). This CDR3 contains 16 residues. The germline V gene encodes CDR1 SGHVS and CDR2 FQNEAQ. The V and J ends lost 3 bases and 1 base respectively, with 13 bases between them. In DNA form, the CDR3 reads TGTGCCAGCAGCTTCAAAAGGGCGGGTTCCTACAATGAGCAGTTCTTC. Encoded protein: CASSFKRAGSYNEQFF.

This clonotype has a handful of counts. This chain connects TRBV9 to TRBJ2-1, with D tentatively TRBD2 (5 bases). CDR3 length equals 13 residues. Germline V lookup: CDR1 SGDLS, CDR2 YYNGEE. Trimming cost V 3 bases and J 10 bases, with 14 bases left between them. The CDR3: CASSARTPGEQFF. The CDR3 nucleotides read TGTGCCAGCAGCGCCCGGACGCCGGGAGAGCAGTTCTTC.

Regarding this clonotype: This sequence may be a read error, since a much larger clone differs from it by one base. The J gene is TRBJ2-3, the V gene TRBV7-3; TRBD2 is a possible D gene (6 bases). Deletions cut 5 bases from V and 4 bases from J, with 16 bases between. The germline gives CDR1 SGHTA, CDR2 FQGTGA. The CDR3 totals 15 residues. CDR3 loop: CASSQCDGRADTQYF. DNA for the CDR3: TGTGCCAGCAGCCAATGCGACGGGAGAGCAGATACGCAGTATTTT.